Given below is one TCR beta chain in context. The data were taken from a study of blood T cell repertoires in COVID-19. Under the authors' procedure: Reference gene primer amplification gave nucleated cell count estimates. Using immunoSEQ multiplex PCR, the repertoire was profiled, and TCRdb retains in-frame clones only, with some absent. V, J and clone size are those of that table, while D and trimming were read from the DNA. The repertoire holds 56,000 or so clones, with roughly 90% as singletons. V gave up 0 bases and J gave up 1 base, with 10 bases separating them. The V gene's germline CDR1 is KGHSY and CDR2 FQNENV. The CDR3 covers 16 residues.

V is TRBV16 and J is TRBJ1-3; D ambiguous. This clonotype was obtained from a human donor in a cohort sampled during active COVID-19. The sample was peripheral blood. As DNA, the CDR3 is TGTGCCAGCAGCCAATCCCGACTGACTTCTGGAAACACCATATATTTT. This sequence encodes CASSQSRLTSGNTIYF.